The sequence of this T cell receptor beta chain was determined in a study of radiation and T cells in renal cell carcinoma (TCRdb year 2020). The study in broad terms: Samples came from a clinical trial, in which primary renal cell carcinomas received 15 Gy stereotactic body radiation therapy followed by nephrectomy 4 weeks later. In total, roughly 51 samples underwent TCR beta sequencing: roughly 26 tumors plus 27 peripheral blood samples. Across all 55 or so samples, 4,016,671 unique CDR3 nucleotide sequences, encoding roughly 2,600,000 unique CDR3 amino acid sequences, were identified.

Following the manufacturer's recommendations, the immunoSEQ kit was used to generate TCR beta libraries from genomic DNA. To prepare the libraries, a first multiplex PCR with proprietary primers was run, followed by a second PCR that added unique barcodes, and a bead cleanup was done after each round. Each sample batch included a kit-provided positive control reaction and a negative control reaction. The final libraries were assessed on an Agilent 4200 TapeStation D1000 ScreenTape, pooled by volume, and quantified by qPCR. An Illumina NextSeq500 fitted with a MidOutput 150-cycle cartridge performed the sequencing, running 156 Read1 cycles and 15 Index1 cycles with the kit's custom primers. The pooled library was loaded at 0.9 to 1 pM, with a roughly 20% PhiX control spiked in. Under the source paper's analysis protocol: The vendor-processed data were analyzed in R, and a clonotype was defined as all T cells that share the same CDR3 nucleotide sequence. For clone abundance analyses, frequencies were normalized to the 10,000 most abundant clones per sample. Public T cell clones, which averaged fewer than five per sample, were removed prior to analysis. Tumor-enriched clonotypes and baseline blood-enriched clonotypes were defined as those with an abundance difference of at least 32-fold between compartments. A beta-binomial differential abundance model was applied to find clonotypes that expanded or contracted between blood time points. The Baroni-Urbani and Buser coefficient was used to measure tumor-blood repertoire similarity, and groups were compared with two-tailed Wilcoxon tests in R. The clones in this table, taken by TCRdb from immuneACCESS, are in-frame only. Not every clone is retained; where verified, under half of the shortfall comes from an unresolved V gene, and the cause of the rest is unknown. The V and J calls and clone size were taken over from that table, and D and trimming were inferred from the DNA. The sample profile shows 130,000 or so clones; nearly 90% of them were found once. Around 13% of the sample is in the top ten clones.

For CDR1 and CDR2, the germline V gene (reference sequence) lists SGHNT and YYREEE. At the junction V is shortened by 4 bases and J by 0 bases, with 9 bases in between. The CDR3 runs 14 amino acids, cysteine and phenylalanine included. The CDR3 DNA has 42 bases and is translated from base 1. This specimen's time point label, interpreted: baseline pretreatment blood. The treatment or condition label of this sample denotes: 15 Gy SBRT to primary tumor, nephrectomy 4 weeks later. To follow tumor-enriched clonotypes, serial peripheral blood was collected from radiation-treated patients at baseline and at 2 weeks and 4 weeks after SBRT. Every patient had renal cell carcinoma of clear cell pathology. The QIAamp DNA Blood Mini Kit (Qiagen) was used to prepare genomic DNA for TCR sequencing. The analyses included just those samples that passed every quality control check. A remark on this clone: It lacks a known antigen. It has no much larger one-base neighbor in the sample; base qualities were not kept.

What the work shows at the level of the full study, not this receptor alone: Because pretreatment tumor biopsies were not available, the baseline intratumoral presence of clonotypes could not be determined. Top tumor clonotypes rose in blood from baseline to 2 weeks post-radiation, then contracted by 4 weeks, suggesting transient expansion of tumor-resident clones. Dynamics of the blood repertoire were not tracked past 4 weeks after treatment. With a single-armed trial design, the study had no way to address how radiation dose or scheduling affects the TCR repertoire.

The rearranged segments are TRBV5-4 and TRBJ2-3; the D gene is perhaps TRBD2, on 6 matching bases. This sample comprised blood, obtained from a patient whose treatment included radiotherapy and nephrectomy. The sequence derives from a woman aged 50 to 60 with renal cell carcinoma. The CDR3 in this case is CASSLGSSTDTQYF. The sequenced DNA: TGTGCCAGCAGCCTCGGGAGTAGCACAGATACGCAGTATTTT.